This TCR beta chain was documented in a study of T cell clonotyping in hematopoietic cell transplantation. About this clone: What it binds is unknown.

Germline values: CDR1 MDHEN, CDR2 SYDVKM. Trimming took off 8 bases at V and 1 base at J, with 20 bases between the two ends. This CDR3 is built from 17 residues. Method: immunoSEQ multiplex PCR; TCRdb's copy keeps in-frame clones and lacks some. Found here are 70,000 or so clones, approximately 94% of them singletons; the top ten hold roughly 1.7%. Study conclusions and caveats: Recipient TCR diversity dropped after transplant; expanded clonotypes rose from day 30 to 180.

V is TRBV28 and J is TRBJ1-4; the D gene is possibly TRBD1 (5 bases). This receptor was taken from a man aged 45 to 65 in good health. Some clones in this sample may be carry-over from other donors' samples. Sequenced input: peripheral blood mononuclear cells. As DNA, the CDR3 is TGTGCCAGCGGTGGGGCAGGGATAAGCGTAACTAATGAAAAACTGTTTTTT. Translated, it gives CASGGAGISVTNEKLFF.